The entry below gives a single TCR beta chain sequence along with its context. This table comes from immunoSEQ multiplex PCR, and its TCRdb copy is limited to in-frame clones, with some not included. The repertoire has fewer than 70,000 clones, roughly 82% of them found once; the top ten carry approximately 2.9%. The record originates from a study of control samples from healthy donors and cancer patients. V was trimmed by 7 bases and J by 6 bases, leaving 16 bases between them. The germline V gene has CDR1 KGHDR and CDR2 SFDVKD. The CDR3 has 14 amino acids. This receptor was identified in a woman aged 50 to 65 with lung cancer. J is TRBJ2-3 and V is TRBV24-1; D possibly corresponds to TRBD2 (6 bases). Sequenced sample: PBMCs. CDR3 protein: CATSRDLDWDTQYF. In DNA, the CDR3 is TGTGCCACCAGCCGGGACTTAGATTGGGATACGCAGTATTTT.